The 25 T cell receptor beta chains given below trace back to one sample, sequenced in a study of blood T cell repertoires in COVID-19 (dated by TCRdb to 2018 to 2021). The method was the immunoSEQ multiplex PCR assay. In TCRdb, the immuneACCESS table is reduced to in-frame sequences with V and J assigned. These tables do not hold every clone; where another copy was compared, an unresolved V gene accounts for under half, and the others remain unexplained. The sample records roughly 260,000 clones, about 87% of which are singletons. Roughly 3.9% of the sample comes from the top ten. Sequencing was done on a sample of peripheral blood. The receptors originated from a man between 60 and 75 years old who had recovered from COVID-19.

V gene TRBV7-3 combines with J gene TRBJ2-3; D unclear. The CDR3 sequence is 13 residues long. The germline CDR1 and CDR2 sequences are SGHTA and FQGTGA. Trimming cost V 1 base and J 4 bases, with 6 bases left between them. This chain's CDR3 is CASSLSSADTQYF. The CDR3 bases are TGTGCCAGCAGCTTAAGTTCGGCAGATACGCAGTATTTT.

This clone was observed a handful of times. The chain combines TRBV6-1 with TRBJ2-7, with 8 bases that match TRBD1. The V gene's germline CDR1 is MNHNS and CDR2 SASEGT. V shed 1 base, J shed 6 bases, and the junction held 11 bases outside the gene matches. This CDR3 is 16 amino acids long. The CDR3 coding sequence is TGTGCCAGCAGTGAAGTGACGACAGGGGCGGTCTCCGAGCAGTACTTC. Its protein product is CASSEVTTGAVSEQYF.

The chain uses TRBV7-9 and TRBJ2-2; 8 bases are a match to TRBD2. The J segment lost 6 bases and the V segment lost 4 bases, leaving 7 bases of the junction unmatched. The CDR3 is 15 amino acids. Germline loops: CDR1 SEHNR, CDR2 FQNEAQ (reference sequence). CDR3 in amino acids: CASSSPRGVAGELFF. The CDR3 nucleotides read TGTGCCAGCAGCTCCCCGCGGGGGGTTGCCGGGGAGCTGTTTTTT. The entire variable domain, with the rest obtained from reference TRBV7-9 and TRBJ2-2, is as follows: DTGVSQNPRHKITKRGQNVTFRCDPISEHNRLYWYRQTLGQGPEFLTYFQNEAQLEKSRLLSDRFSAERPKGSFSTLEIQRTEQGDSAMYLCASSSPRGVAGELFFGEGSRLTVL.

This chain links TRBV7-2 with TRBJ2-1; D is possibly TRBD2 (6 bases). This CDR3 is 15 amino acids long. Germline CDR1 and CDR2: SGHTA and FQGNSA. Trimming shortened V by 2 bases and J by 2 bases, and 10 bases separated the two germline ends. CDR3 amino acids: CASSLTGVPYNEQFF. The CDR3, as DNA: TGTGCCAGCAGCTTAACGGGGGTACCCTACAATGAGCAGTTCTTC.

The genes are TRBV25-1 and TRBJ1-2; perhaps TRBD1 as D (6 bases). CDR1 is MGHDK, CDR2 SYGVNS, per germline. V was cut by 4 bases and J by 5 bases, with 23 bases left in between. The CDR3 is 17 residues long. The CDR3 loop is CASSGRDTILLRYGYTF. The DNA for the CDR3 is TGTGCCAGCAGTGGACGGGACACAATACTACTTCGGTATGGCTACACCTTC.

This clone has a handful of counts. This sequence joins TRBV11-2 and TRBJ2-7, with TRBD1 as a possible D gene (5 bases). Germline V CDR1 and CDR2: SGHAT, FQNNGV. CDR3 length: 16 residues. V lost 0 bases, J lost 3 bases, and 15 bases lay in between. The DNA for the CDR3 is TGTGCCAGCAGCTTAGATTCCCGGACAAAAAACTACGAGCAGTACTTC. Amino acids: CASSLDSRTKNYEQYF.

This clone was seen a single time. V usage is TRBV5-1 and J usage is TRBJ2-5; 7 nucleotides match TRBD1. The germline V gene encodes CDR1 SGHRS and CDR2 YFSETQ. The CDR3 has 17 amino acids. The ends lost 2 bases at V and 3 bases at J; junction bases unmatched: 13. CDR3 protein: CASSLRPRDRTKETQYF. The CDR3, as DNA: TGCGCCAGCAGCTTACGTCCCCGGGACAGAACAAAAGAGACCCAGTACTTC.

V usage is TRBV5-6 and J usage is TRBJ1-2; TRBD1 matches 7 bases. The J segment lost 7 bases and the V segment lost 0 bases, leaving 3 bases of the junction unmatched. The CDR3 totals 13 residues. Germline V gene sequence: CDR1 SGHDT, CDR2 YYEEEE. CDR3 DNA: TGTGCCAGCAGCTTGGGGCAGGGGGTTGGCTACACCTTC. This gives the protein CASSLGQGVGYTF.

J is TRBJ2-3 and V is TRBV12-5, with TRBD2 matching over 9 bases. Germline V gene lookup returns CDR1 LGHNT and CDR2 FRNRAP. Trimming took 6 bases from V and 5 from J; bases not matched to a gene: 9. The CDR3 contains 15 residues. The CDR3 nucleotides are TGTGCTAGTGGCCTGCGCGCGGGGGGGCAAGATACGCAGTATTTT. It encodes CASGLRAGGQDTQYF.

V is TRBV19 and J is TRBJ2-3; TRBD1 matches 9 bases. The CDR3 extends over 16 amino acids. Trimming at V came to 4 bases and at J to 1 base, leaving 6 bases not matched to a gene. Germline CDR1 is LNHDA and CDR2 is SQIVND (reference sequence). CDR3 DNA: TGTGCCAGTAGTAGGGGACAGGGTTCGGGCACAGATACGCAGTATTTT. It is translated as CASSRGQGSGTDTQYF.

This chain uses TRBV3-1 (or the pseudogene TRBV3-2) with TRBJ2-3, with 10 bases matching TRBD2. Germline trimming cut 4 bases from V and 3 bases from J; bases unmatched to any gene: 10. The length of the CDR3 is 17 residues. Looked up from germline, CDR1 is LGHDT and CDR2 is YNNKEL (reference sequence). The CDR3: CASSPRGTSVRTDTQYF. CDR3 in DNA: TGTGCCAGCAGCCCCAGAGGGACTAGCGTTAGAACAGATACGCAGTATTTT.

The V call is TRBV30, the J call TRBJ1-1; D is ambiguous. This CDR3 has 14 residues. Trimming shortened V by 3 bases and J by 4 bases, and 15 bases separated the two germline ends. Germline values: CDR1 GTSNPN, CDR2 SVGIG (reference sequence). CDR3 protein: CAWSHSGWSTEAFF. CDR3 in DNA: TGTGCCTGGAGCCACTCGGGTTGGTCCACTGAAGCTTTCTTT.

The chain couples TRBV15 to TRBJ2-3; possible D gene TRBD2, 6 bases. Trimming shortened V by 3 bases and J by 4 bases, and 14 bases separated the two germline ends. The CDR3 is made up of 15 amino acids. Looked up from germline, CDR1 is LNHNV and CDR2 is YYDKDF (reference sequence). The CDR3 coding sequence is TGTGCCACCAGCAGCGTGAGGGGAGGCCCAGATACGCAGTATTTT. Translation: CATSSVRGGPDTQYF.

V and J are TRBV19 and TRBJ2-5; D is perhaps TRBD1 (5 bases). This CDR3 is built from 15 residues. Between the trimmed V and J ends, which lost 3 bases and 4 bases, there was a span of 15 bases. CDR1 and CDR2 from the germline V gene are LNHDA and SQIVND (reference sequence). CDR3 sequence reads: CASSMYQGDRETQYF. CDR3 coding DNA: TGTGCCAGTAGTATGTATCAGGGCGATAGAGAGACCCAGTACTTC. The variable domain in full, completed from reference TRBV19 and TRBJ2-5, reads DGGITQSPKYLFRKEGQNVTLSCEQNLNHDAMYWYRQDPGQGLRLIYYSQIVNDFQKGDIAEGYSVSREKKESFPLTVTSAQKNPTAFYLCASSMYQGDRETQYFGPGTRLLVL.

The count of this clone is one. The J gene is TRBJ1-4, the V gene TRBV6-1, with D unclear. The ends were cut back, 4 bases at V and 0 bases at J, with 12 bases in the middle. This CDR3 contains 16 residues. The germline V gene encodes CDR1 MNHNS and CDR2 SASEGT. The CDR3 is CASSAYGVATNEKLFF. CDR3 nucleotide sequence: TGTGCCAGCAGTGCTTACGGGGTCGCAACTAATGAAAAACTGTTTTTT.

V and J are TRBV7-6 and TRBJ2-1, with TRBD2 matching over 8 bases. V lost 5 bases, J lost 5 bases, and 8 bases stayed unmatched. There are 15 residues in the CDR3. CDR1 and CDR2 (germline): SGHVS, FNYEAQ. CDR3 loop: CASSPLRGADNEQFF. The CDR3 nucleotides are TGTGCCAGCAGCCCCCTGCGGGGGGCGGACAATGAGCAGTTCTTC. Drawing the rest from reference TRBV7-6 and TRBJ2-1, the complete variable domain is GAGVSQSPRYKVTKRGQDVALRCDPISGHVSLYWYRQALGQGPEFLTYFNYEAQQDKSGLPNDRFSAERPEGSISTLTIQRTEQRDSAMYRCASSPLRGADNEQFFGPGTRLTVL.

The chain combines TRBV30 with TRBJ2-5, with 12 bases lining up with TRBD2. The V gene end was trimmed by 0 bases and the J gene end by 5 bases; junction bases not matched to a gene: 7. The CDR3 is made up of 16 amino acids. CDR1 GTSNPN and CDR2 SVGIG come from the germline V gene (reference sequence). The CDR3 coding sequence is TGTGCCTGGAGTGTATCGAGGACTAGCGGGGTTGAGACCCAGTACTTC. Translated, it gives CAWSVSRTSGVETQYF.

The chain combines TRBV13 with TRBJ2-3, with 12 bases lining up with TRBD2. The CDR3 totals 16 residues. Germline CDR1 PRHDT, CDR2 FYEKMQ (reference sequence). The V gene end was trimmed by 5 bases and the J gene end by 2 bases; junction bases not matched to a gene: 5. CDR3 sequence: CASSETSGGSTDTQYF. Written as DNA, the CDR3 is TGTGCCAGCAGCGAAACTAGCGGGGGGTCCACAGATACGCAGTATTTT. The whole variable domain, filled in from reference TRBV13 and TRBJ2-3, reads AAGVIQSPRHLIKEKRETATLKCYPIPRHDTVYWYQQGPGQDPQFLISFYEKMQSDKGSIPDRFSAQQFSDYHSELNMSSLELGDSALYFCASSETSGGSTDTQYFGPGTRLTVL.

J is TRBJ1-2 and V is TRBV29-1, with 7 bases identical to TRBD1. J gave up 5 bases and V 1 base, and 4 bases lay outside the gene matches. The CDR3 consists of 13 residues. Germline CDR1 SQVTM, CDR2 ANQGSEA. The CDR3 coding sequence is TGCAGCGTTGAAGGGGGGACAGCTTATGGCTACACCTTC. Its translation: CSVEGGTAYGYTF.

This rearrangement joins TRBV10-3 to TRBJ1-2, with unresolved D. Germline CDR1 is ENHRY and CDR2 is SYGVKD. CDR3 length: 14 residues. V was shortened by 2 bases and J by 3 bases, with 10 bases between the two germline ends. The CDR3 nucleotides read TGTGCCATCAGTGAGCCGGCGGTGGACTATGGCTACACCTTC. As protein: CAISEPAVDYGYTF.

This chain uses TRBV21-1 with TRBJ2-4; TRBD1, the table's D call, lacks a check against the DNA. TRBV21-1 is a pseudogene locus. The CDR3 length is 13 residues. CDR3 nucleotides: TGTGCCAGCAGGACAGAGGCCAAAAACATTCAGTACTTC. Protein sequence: CASRTEAKNIQYF.

The CDR3 protein is CASSPRGGPSNYGYTF. CDR3 sequence (DNA): TGTGCCAGCAGCCCTAGAGGAGGGCCCTCTAACTATGGCTACACCTTC. The V gene is TRBV7-3, the J gene TRBJ1-2, with unresolved D. The V end was cut by 5 bases, the J end by 0 bases, with 16 bases between. Germline CDR1 SGHTA, CDR2 FQGTGA. The CDR3 is made up of 16 amino acids.

The chain joins TRBV27 to TRBJ2-7; a weak D match, TRBD1 (5 bases). The CDR3 runs to 14 residues. V was clipped by 3 bases and J by 0 bases, with 9 bases between them. CDR1 is MNHEY and CDR2 is SMNVEV in the germline V gene (reference sequence). CDR3 in amino acids: CASSFSTASYEQYF. The CDR3 nucleotides read TGTGCCAGCAGTTTCTCGACAGCCTCCTACGAGCAGTACTTC.

V and J are TRBV5-8 and TRBJ2-2; unclear D gene. Germline V gene sequence: CDR1 SGHTS, CDR2 YDEGEE. The CDR3 totals 13 residues. V lost 0 bases and J 6 bases, leaving 6 bases between the germline ends. The CDR3 loop is CASSLGFSGELFF. The DNA for the CDR3 is TGTGCCAGCAGCTTGGGTTTCTCCGGGGAGCTGTTTTTT. The complete variable domain, with remaining parts taken from reference TRBV5-8 and TRBJ2-2, reads EAGVTQSPTHLIKTRGQQATLRCSPISGHTSVYWYQQALGLGLQFLLWYDEGEERNRGNFPPRFSGRQFPNYSSELNVNALELEDSALYLCASSLGFSGELFFGEGSRLTVL.

The chain joins TRBV18 to TRBJ2-5, with 10 bases matching TRBD2. CDR3 size: 16 residues. With 2 bases clipped from V and 9 bases from J, the junction kept 12 bases outside the gene matches. CDR1 and CDR2 (germline): KGHSH, LQKENI. DNA for the CDR3: TGTGCCAGCTCACCATCCTCTAGCGGGGGCCCTCGGGCCCAGTACTTC. Amino acid sequence: CASSPSSSGGPRAQYF.